This entry describes one T cell receptor (beta chain). Germline V gene sequence: CDR1 ENHRY, CDR2 SYGVKD. CDR3 length equals 15 residues. Trimming removed 7 bases from V and 1 base from J; junction bases left unmatched: 10. This sample is part of a study of shared clonotypes between healthy human individuals. Assay used: immunoSEQ multiplex PCR; TCRdb lists only in-frame clones, some missing. The table lists about 2.3 million clones, 85% to 95% of them singletons. The sequencing input was naive CD4+ T cells from PBMCs. This sample's subset: CD45RA+ positively selected. The V call is TRBV10-3, the J call TRBJ2-7; 7 nucleotides align to TRBD1. The clonotype originates from a man younger than 35 in good health. Some clones in this sample may be carry-over from other donors' samples. The CDR3 is CAINREPGGSYEQYF. The CDR3 region has the DNA TGTGCCATCAACCGCGAACCAGGGGGATCCTACGAGCAGTACTTC.